A selection of T cell receptor beta chains follows, all from one sample in a study of cytomegalovirus exposure and HLA in healthy donors. Assay used: immunoSEQ multiplex PCR; TCRdb lists only in-frame clones, some missing. Among about 110,000 clones, roughly four fifths were seen once, and the ten largest hold roughly 6%. The sequencing input was PBMCs. The receptors originated from a woman aged 45-60 years in good health and CMV-seropositive. The CDR3 runs from the conserved cysteine through the conserved F or W. A D gene is named only where the DNA matches it firmly. The listing skips clone size in some rows; elsewhere it reads once, few, many or a size class.

D gene	clone size	V gene	J gene	CDR3 DNA	CDR3 protein
-	few	TRBV13	TRBJ2-2	TGTGCCAGCAGCTTAGGGCCAGGGATTTCCGGGGAGCTGTTTTTT	CASSLGPGISGELFF
TRBD1	-	TRBV5-1	TRBJ2-3	TGCGCCAGCAGCGGGGGACAGGGGGCAGATACGCAGTATTTT	CASSGGQGADTQYF
-	-	TRBV4-1	TRBJ2-1	TGCGCCAGCAGCCCTGTTGGTCGGGGGAACTCCTACAATGAGCAGTTCTTC	CASSPVGRGNSYNEQFF
-	-	TRBV29-1	TRBJ1-1	TGCAGCGCTAAAACGGACAGTGCTGTAGGGGTCACTGAAGCTTTCTTT	CSAKTDSAVGVTEAFF
-	few	TRBV9	TRBJ2-5	TGTGCCAGCAGCGTAGATCCAGAAGAGACCCAGTACTTC	CASSVDPEETQYF
TRBD1	-	TRBV2	TRBJ1-2	TGTGCCAGCAGGATAGACAGGGGAATCGTCTACACCTTC	CASRIDRGIVYTF
-	few	TRBV7-6	TRBJ1-2	TGTGCCAGCAGCTTAGTAGTTGGGCCCTCTGAGGGCTACACCTTC	CASSLVVGPSEGYTF
TRBD1	-	TRBV5-1	TRBJ1-2	TGCGCCAGCAGCCTGACTTGGACAGGGATGGGATCGGCCTATGGCTACACCTTC	CASSLTWTGMGSAYGYTF
-	-	TRBV28	TRBJ1-1	TGTGCCAGCAGTTTGGCACCCGTGAACACTGAAGCTTTCTTT	CASSLAPVNTEAFF
-	-	TRBV11-2	TRBJ1-2	TGTGCCAGCAGCTTAGGGTTTACAGGTTCTAACTATGGCTACACCTTC	CASSLGFTGSNYGYTF
-	-	TRBV4-1	TRBJ2-7	TGCGCCAGCAGCTCTCCGGAAAGGGGAGGCTACGAGCAGTACTTC	CASSSPERGGYEQYF
-	-	TRBV7-6	TRBJ2-5	TGTGCCAGCAGCCCCACCTTAGCGTTACAAGAGACCCAGTACTTC	CASSPTLALQETQYF
TRBD2	-	TRBV30	TRBJ2-1	TGTGCCTGGAGTCGGCAGCGGGGGGGCATAGATGAGCAGTTCTTC	CAWSRQRGGIDEQFF
-	-	TRBV29-1	TRBJ1-1	TGCAGCGTTGCCGAACAGGGAAACACTGAAGCTTTCTTT	CSVAEQGNTEAFF
-	-	TRBV6-6	TRBJ2-7	TGTGCCAGCAGTTACTCGATACAGGGTGGTGAGCAGTACTTC	CASSYSIQGGEQYF
TRBD2	-	TRBV18	TRBJ2-1	TGTGCCAGCTCACAGAGCGGGGGGGCTTACAATGAGCAGTTCTTC	CASSQSGGAYNEQFF
TRBD1	-	TRBV9	TRBJ1-1	TGTGCCAGCAGCGTAGCCCTAACAGGGGCCACTGAAGCTTTCTTT	CASSVALTGATEAFF
TRBD2	-	TRBV7-2	TRBJ2-3	TGTGCCAGCAGCTTAGCGTCCAGCGGGGGGGCTGGGAGAGATACGCAGTATTTT	CASSLASSGGAGRDTQYF
TRBD2	-	TRBV13	TRBJ2-7	TGTGCCAGCACCACATACGGACTAGCGGGCTCCTACGAGCAGTATTTC	CASTTYGLAGSYEQYF
-	-	TRBV11-2	TRBJ2-3	TGTGCCAGCAGCTTGGTAATGGGCACTAGCACAGATACGCAGTATTTT	CASSLVMGTSTDTQYF
-	-	TRBV15	TRBJ1-2	TGTGCCACCAGCAGAGGTATAGGCAGGGAATTTGGCTACACCTTC	CATSRGIGREFGYTF
TRBD2	-	TRBV2	TRBJ2-6	TGTGCCAGCTTTGTGGGACTAGCGGGGGGGCTTCAGAGCTCTGGGGCCAACGTCCTGACTTTC	CASFVGLAGGLQSSGANVLTF
-	-	TRBV19	TRBJ2-5	TGTGCCAGTAGTATCCACAGGGCCCTCCAAGAGACCCAGTACTTC	CASSIHRALQETQYF
-	few	TRBV29-1	TRBJ1-1	TGCAGCGTTGAAGATCATCCTGAAGCTTTCTTT	CSVEDHPEAFF
TRBD1	-	TRBV7-2	TRBJ1-3	TGTGCCAGCAGCTGGAGACAGGGAAGAGCTGGAAACACCATATATTTT	CASSWRQGRAGNTIYF
-	-	TRBV28	TRBJ2-6	TGTGCCAGCAGCCTCTGGGGGGTCGGGCCCGGGGCCAACGTCCTGACTTTC	CASSLWGVGPGANVLTF
-	-	TRBV6-1	TRBJ1-2	TGTGCCAGCAGTGAAGGGGCCTCGTTCCATGGCTACACCTTC	CASSEGASFHGYTF
-	-	TRBV10-3	TRBJ1-6	TGTGCCATCAAGGTTGACAGGATTAATTCACCCCTCCACTTT	CAIKVDRINSPLHF
TRBD1	-	TRBV5-5	TRBJ1-2	TGTGCCAGCGGGGGACAGCCCCTTTATGGCTACACCTTC	CASGGQPLYGYTF
-	-	TRBV7-2	TRBJ1-1	TGTGCCAGCAGCGCGATTATGAGCACTGAAGCTTTCTTT	CASSAIMSTEAFF
-	few	TRBV5-1	TRBJ1-4	TGCGCCAGCAGCTTGGGCCCTTCAAGAGCTAATGAAAAACTGTTTTTT	CASSLGPSRANEKLFF
TRBD1	few	TRBV5-4	TRBJ2-1	TGTGCCAGCAGCCGACTGCCAGGGGGCGGTGAGCAGTTCTTC	CASSRLPGGGEQFF
-	-	TRBV7-9	TRBJ2-7	TGTGCCAGCAGCCCCGGAGGGGTGGGTGATGAGCAGTACTTC	CASSPGGVGDEQYF
-	-	TRBV13	TRBJ2-7	TGTGCCAGCAGGGTCGGGACTGCCTCCTACGAGCAGTACTTC	CASRVGTASYEQYF
-	-	TRBV29-1	TRBJ2-5	TGCAGCGTTGAAGATCGGGAGACCCAGTACTTC	CSVEDRETQYF
-	-	TRBV30	TRBJ2-3	TGTGCCTGGAGTTATTCCACAGATACGCAGTATTTT	CAWSYSTDTQYF
TRBD1	-	TRBV29-1	TRBJ1-2	TGCAGCGTGGACAGGGGAGACTATGGCTACACCTTC	CSVDRGDYGYTF
TRBD2	-	TRBV5-1	TRBJ2-5	TGCGCCAGCAGCTTGGGGGAGGGAGAGACCCAGTACTTC	CASSLGEGETQYF
TRBD1	-	TRBV5-1	TRBJ2-1	TGCGCCAGCAGCTTGACGATGGACAGGGCCTACAATGAGCAGTTCTTC	CASSLTMDRAYNEQFF
-	-	TRBV19	TRBJ2-5	TGTGCCAGTAGTATATCGGGATTTCAAGAGACCCAGTACTTC	CASSISGFQETQYF
TRBD1	-	TRBV6-4	TRBJ2-1	TGTGCCAGCAGTGACTCAGGACAGGGGGCGTACAATGAGCAGTTCTTC	CASSDSGQGAYNEQFF
-	-	TRBV5-1	TRBJ1-3	TGCGCCAGCAGCTTGACAGGGACTGGAAACACCATATATTTT	CASSLTGTGNTIYF
TRBD2	few	TRBV28	TRBJ2-1	TGTGCCAGCAGGACTAGCGGGGGGTTCAATGAGCAGTTCTTC	CASRTSGGFNEQFF
-	-	TRBV5-4	TRBJ2-5	TGTGCCAGCAGCTTGGACTCAAAAGAGACCCAGTACTTC	CASSLDSKETQYF
-	few	TRBV7-3	TRBJ2-1	TGTGCCAGCAGCTTATACGAGCGTCAGAGCTCCTACAATGAGCAGTTCTTC	CASSLYERQSSYNEQFF
TRBD1	-	TRBV7-8	TRBJ1-2	TGTGCCAGCAGCCAGGGGGTAGGGGTCCACCTTAATGGCTACACCTTC	CASSQGVGVHLNGYTF